The present TCR beta chain was sequenced within a study of regulatory T cells in long-lasting Graves disease. The trim removed 0 bases at V and 4 bases at J, leaving 7 bases unmatched. CDR3 size: 16 residues. From germline, CDR1 is LNHNV and CDR2 YYDKDF (reference sequence). This clonotype appeared many times. Time point given: persistent/refractory GD, antithyroid drugs over 5 years with positive TRAb. RNA extracted from PBMCs served as the sequencing template. As a group, patients came from one endocrinology department in Xi'an, China. Peripheral blood, at about 10 milliliters, went into EDTA tubes. In building TCR beta libraries, iRepertoire HTBI primers were used together with Arm-PCR of CDR3 regions. TCRdb redid the calling of the multiplex PCR reads with MiXCR, one entry per CDR3 protein. In the table there are some 280,000 distinct CDR3 sequences, 20% to 25% of which are singletons.

The sequencing used peripheral blood mononuclear cells (PBMCs), collected when the disease was refractory, from a patient treated with antithyroid drugs. The V call is TRBV15, the J call TRBJ1-2, with 8 bases fitting TRBD1. The TCR originated in a female donor with Graves disease. Written as DNA, the CDR3 is TGTGCCACCAGCAGAGATGGCGCAGGGGGCCTCTATGGCTACACCTTC. Translation gives CATSRDGAGGLYGYTF.